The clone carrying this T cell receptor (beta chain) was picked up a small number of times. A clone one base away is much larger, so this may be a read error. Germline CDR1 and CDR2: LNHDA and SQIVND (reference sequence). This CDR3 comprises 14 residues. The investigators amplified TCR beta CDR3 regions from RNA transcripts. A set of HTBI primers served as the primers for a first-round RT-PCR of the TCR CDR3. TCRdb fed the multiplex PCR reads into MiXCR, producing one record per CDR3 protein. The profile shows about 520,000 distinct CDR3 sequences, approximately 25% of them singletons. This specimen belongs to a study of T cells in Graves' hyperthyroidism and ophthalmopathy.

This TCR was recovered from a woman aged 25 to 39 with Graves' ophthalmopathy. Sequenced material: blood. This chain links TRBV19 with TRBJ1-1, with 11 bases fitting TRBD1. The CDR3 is CVSRWTGGPSEAFF. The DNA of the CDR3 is TGTGTCAGTAGATGGACAGGGGGCCCATCTGAAGCTTTCTTT.